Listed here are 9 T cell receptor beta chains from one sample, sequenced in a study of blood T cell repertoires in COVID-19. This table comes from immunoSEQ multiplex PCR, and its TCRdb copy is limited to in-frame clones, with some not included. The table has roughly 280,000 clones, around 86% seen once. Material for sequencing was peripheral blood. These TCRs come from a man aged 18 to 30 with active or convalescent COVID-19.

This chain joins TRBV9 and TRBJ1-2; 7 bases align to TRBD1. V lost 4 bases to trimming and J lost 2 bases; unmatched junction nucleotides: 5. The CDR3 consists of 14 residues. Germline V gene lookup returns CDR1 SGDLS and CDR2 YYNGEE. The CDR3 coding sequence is TGTGCCAGCAGCCCGGGACAGAAAAACTATGGCTACACCTTC. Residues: CASSPGQKNYGYTF.

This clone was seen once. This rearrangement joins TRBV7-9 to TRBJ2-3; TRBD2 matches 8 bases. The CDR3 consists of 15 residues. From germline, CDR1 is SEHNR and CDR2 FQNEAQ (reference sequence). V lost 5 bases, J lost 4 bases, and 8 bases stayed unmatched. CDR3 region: CASSQQAGAPDTQYF. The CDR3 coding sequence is TGTGCCAGCAGCCAGCAAGCGGGAGCCCCAGATACGCAGTATTTT.

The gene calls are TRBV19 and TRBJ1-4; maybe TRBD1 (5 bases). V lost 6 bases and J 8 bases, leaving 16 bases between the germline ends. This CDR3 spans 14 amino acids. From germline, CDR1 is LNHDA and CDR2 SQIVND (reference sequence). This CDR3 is CASSYGGNNEKLFF. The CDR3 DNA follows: TGTGCCAGTAGCTACGGGGGAAATAACGAAAAACTGTTTTTT.

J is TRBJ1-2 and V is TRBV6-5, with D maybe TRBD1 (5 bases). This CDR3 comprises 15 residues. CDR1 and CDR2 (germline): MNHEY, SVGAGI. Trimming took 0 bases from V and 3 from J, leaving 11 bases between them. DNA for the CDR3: TGTGCCAGCAGTTACTCTCAGGGAGGCGACTATGGCTACACCTTC. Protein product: CASSYSQGGDYGYTF.

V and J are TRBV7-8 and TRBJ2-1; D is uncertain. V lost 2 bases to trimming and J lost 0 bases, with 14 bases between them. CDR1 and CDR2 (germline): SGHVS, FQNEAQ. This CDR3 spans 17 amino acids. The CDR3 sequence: CASSLRITPSSYNEQFF. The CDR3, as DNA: TGTGCCAGCAGCTTAAGGATAACGCCTAGCTCCTACAATGAGCAGTTCTTC.

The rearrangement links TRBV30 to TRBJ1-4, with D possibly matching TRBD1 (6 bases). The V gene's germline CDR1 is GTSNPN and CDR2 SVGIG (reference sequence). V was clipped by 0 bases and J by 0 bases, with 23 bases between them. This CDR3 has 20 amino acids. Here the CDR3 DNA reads TGTGCCTGGAGTGTACGGCGGTCGGGGGGCAGGAGTCCAACTAATGAAAAACTGTTTTTT. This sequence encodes CAWSVRRSGGRSPTNEKLFF.

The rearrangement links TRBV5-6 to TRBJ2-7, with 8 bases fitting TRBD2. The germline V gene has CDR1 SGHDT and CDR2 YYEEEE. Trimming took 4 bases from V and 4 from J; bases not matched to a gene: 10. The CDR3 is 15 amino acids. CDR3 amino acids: CASSAPGGAQYEQYF. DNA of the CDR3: TGTGCCAGCAGCGCCCCCGGGGGGGCTCAGTACGAGCAGTACTTC.

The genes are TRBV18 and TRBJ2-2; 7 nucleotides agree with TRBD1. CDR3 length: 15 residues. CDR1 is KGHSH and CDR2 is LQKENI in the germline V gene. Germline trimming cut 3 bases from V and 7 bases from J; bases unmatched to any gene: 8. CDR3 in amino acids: CASSPIRQGNGELFF. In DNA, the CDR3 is TGTGCCAGCTCACCCATTCGACAGGGAAACGGGGAGCTGTTTTTT.

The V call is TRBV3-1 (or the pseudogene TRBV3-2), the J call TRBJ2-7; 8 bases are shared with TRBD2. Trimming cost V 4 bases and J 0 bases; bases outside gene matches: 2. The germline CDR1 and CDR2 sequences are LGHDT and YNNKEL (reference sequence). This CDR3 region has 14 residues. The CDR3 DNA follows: TGTGCCAGCAGCCCGGGACTAGACTCCTACGAGCAGTACTTC. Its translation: CASSPGLDSYEQYF.